Listed here is a single T cell receptor beta chain. The target of this receptor is not known. The sample holds no much larger clone one base away, and base qualities are not on file. TCRbeta CDR3 regions were amplified from genomic DNA by means of the immunoSEQ Assay, a bias-controlled multiplex PCR. Per the source publication's procedure: Within the assay, amplification of reference gene primers was used to estimate how many nucleated cells each sample contained. To quantify the absolute abundance of each unique TCRbeta CDR3 rearrangement, sequence reads were collapsed and filtered. Productive Simpson clonality was computed per sample as the square root of Simpson's diversity index over productive rearrangements. Not all clones reach the TCRdb copy of this immuneACCESS table, which keeps in-frame sequences only. Checked studies attribute under half of the gap to unresolved V genes and leave the rest unexplained. V and J calls and clone size are given by that table; D and trimming were obtained from the DNA. The sample table holds a few hundred thousand clones, of which around 87% were seen once. 7.1% of the sample is taken by the ten largest.

These data are taken from a study of blood T cell repertoires in COVID-19 (dated by TCRdb to 2018 to 2020). With regard to the full study: Collaborator samples came from the United States, Italy and Spain and covered acute and convalescent phases of COVID-19. Where HLA class I and class II types were available, the types were taken from metadata supplied by the sample provider, not from assay-based typing. The material from the prospective study consisted of cDNA or gDNA derived from T cells, B-cell-depleted T cells, or PBMCs. The dataset comprised deeply sampled blood TCRbeta repertoires from subjects exposed to, actively infected with, or recovered from COVID-19. Samples were obtained from the ongoing ImmuneRACE study (first 160 participants) and from 1,000 to 1,500 subjects provided by 6 global collaborators. The repertoires were made available in a free public database intended to serve as a resource for research on the immune response to SARS-CoV-2. The sample metadata nearly always contained a de-identified subject ID, COVID-19 status, age in years and sex. Beyond this particular receptor, the publication reports: The amount of clinical and demographic metadata varied by source and participant and was provided uncurated.

Collaborating institutions collected whole blood in K2EDTA tubes following their own protocols. For TCRbeta analysis, collaborators shipped samples as frozen whole blood, isolated PBMCs, or DNA extracted from either of those sample types. Unmatched junction bases come to 4, with V trimmed by 5 bases and J by 5 bases. The CDR3 covers 13 residues, taking in both the cysteine and the phenylalanine. The kept DNA is CDR3 alone, 39 bases in frame from the first base. The germline V gene provides CDR1 SQVTM and CDR2 ANQGSEA. Input material: peripheral blood. The sequence came from a woman in her sixties or seventies with active or convalescent COVID-19. The V and J genes are TRBV29-1 and TRBJ1-4, and 8 bases in between align with TRBD1. For the CDR3, the sequence is CSVHGQGNEKLFF. The DNA sequence is as follows: TGCAGCGTTCATGGACAGGGAAATGAAAAACTGTTTTTT.